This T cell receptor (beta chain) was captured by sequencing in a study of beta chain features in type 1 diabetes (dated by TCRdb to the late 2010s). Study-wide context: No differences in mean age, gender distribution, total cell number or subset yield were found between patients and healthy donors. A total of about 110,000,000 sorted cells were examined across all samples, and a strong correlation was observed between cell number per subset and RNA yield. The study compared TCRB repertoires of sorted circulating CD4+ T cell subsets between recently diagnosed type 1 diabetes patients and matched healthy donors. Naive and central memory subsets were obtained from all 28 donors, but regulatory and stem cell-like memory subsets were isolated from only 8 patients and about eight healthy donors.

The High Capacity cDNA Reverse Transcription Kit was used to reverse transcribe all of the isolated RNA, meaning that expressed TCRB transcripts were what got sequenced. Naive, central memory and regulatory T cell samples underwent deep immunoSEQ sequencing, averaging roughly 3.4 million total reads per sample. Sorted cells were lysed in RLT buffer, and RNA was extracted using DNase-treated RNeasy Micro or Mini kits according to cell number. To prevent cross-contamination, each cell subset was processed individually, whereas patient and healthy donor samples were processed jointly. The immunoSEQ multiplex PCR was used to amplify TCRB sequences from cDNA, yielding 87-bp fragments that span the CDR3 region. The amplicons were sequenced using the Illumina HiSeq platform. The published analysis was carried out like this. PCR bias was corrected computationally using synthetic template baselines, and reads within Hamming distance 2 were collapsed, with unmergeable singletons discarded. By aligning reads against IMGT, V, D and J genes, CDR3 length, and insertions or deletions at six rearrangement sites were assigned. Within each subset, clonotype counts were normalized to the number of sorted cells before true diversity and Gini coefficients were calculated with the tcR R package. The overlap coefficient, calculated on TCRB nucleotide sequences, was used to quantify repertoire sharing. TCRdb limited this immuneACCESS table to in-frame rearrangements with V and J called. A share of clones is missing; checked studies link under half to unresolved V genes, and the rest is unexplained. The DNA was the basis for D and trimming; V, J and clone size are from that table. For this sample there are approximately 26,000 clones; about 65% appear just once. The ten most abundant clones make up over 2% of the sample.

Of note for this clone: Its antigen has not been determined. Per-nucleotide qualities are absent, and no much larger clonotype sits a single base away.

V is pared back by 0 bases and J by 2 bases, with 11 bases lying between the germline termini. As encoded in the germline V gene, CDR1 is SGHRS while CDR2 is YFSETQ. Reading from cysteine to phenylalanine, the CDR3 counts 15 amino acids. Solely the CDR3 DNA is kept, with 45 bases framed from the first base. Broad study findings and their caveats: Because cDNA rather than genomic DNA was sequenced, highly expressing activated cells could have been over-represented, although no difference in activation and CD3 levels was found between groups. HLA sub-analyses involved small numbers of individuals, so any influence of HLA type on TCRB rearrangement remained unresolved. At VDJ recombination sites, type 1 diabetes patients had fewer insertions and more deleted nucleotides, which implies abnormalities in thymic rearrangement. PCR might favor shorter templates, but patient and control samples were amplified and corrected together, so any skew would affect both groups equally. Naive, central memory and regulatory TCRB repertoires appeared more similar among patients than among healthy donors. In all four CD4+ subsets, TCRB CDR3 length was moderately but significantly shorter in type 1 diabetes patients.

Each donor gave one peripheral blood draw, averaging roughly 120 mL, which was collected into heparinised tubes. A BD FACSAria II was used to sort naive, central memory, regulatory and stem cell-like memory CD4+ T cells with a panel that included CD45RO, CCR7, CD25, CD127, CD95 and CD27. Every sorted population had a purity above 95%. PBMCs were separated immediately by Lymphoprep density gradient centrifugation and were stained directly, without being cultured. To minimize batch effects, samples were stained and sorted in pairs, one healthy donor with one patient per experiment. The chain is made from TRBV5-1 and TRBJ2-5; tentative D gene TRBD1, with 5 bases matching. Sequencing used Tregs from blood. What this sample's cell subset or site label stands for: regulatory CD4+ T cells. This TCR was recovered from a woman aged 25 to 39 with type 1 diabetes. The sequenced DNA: TGCGCCAGCAGCTTGGTACCAGGGTCACAAGAGACCCAGTACTTC. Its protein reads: CASSLVPGSQETQYF. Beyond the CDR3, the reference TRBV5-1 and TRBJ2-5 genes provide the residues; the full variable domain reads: KAGVTQTPRYLIKTRGQQVTLSCSPISGHRSVSWYQQTPGQGLQFLFEYFSETQRNKGNFPGRFSGRQFSNSRSEMNVSTLELGDSALYLCASSLVPGSQETQYFGPGTRLLVL.